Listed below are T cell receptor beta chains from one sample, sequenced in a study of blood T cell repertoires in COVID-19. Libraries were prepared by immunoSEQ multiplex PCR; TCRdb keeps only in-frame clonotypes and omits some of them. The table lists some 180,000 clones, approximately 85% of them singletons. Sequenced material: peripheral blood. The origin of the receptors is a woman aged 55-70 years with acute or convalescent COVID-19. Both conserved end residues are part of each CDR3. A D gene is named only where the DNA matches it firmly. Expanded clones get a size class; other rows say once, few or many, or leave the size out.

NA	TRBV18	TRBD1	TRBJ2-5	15	TGTGCCAGCTCACCGGACAGGGGGGGACAAGAGACCCAGTACTTC	CASSPDRGGQETQYF
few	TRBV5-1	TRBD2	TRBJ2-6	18	TGCGCCAGCAGCTTGTTAGCGGGGGCCAGCTCTGGGGCCAACGTCCTGACTTTC	CASSLLAGASSGANVLTF
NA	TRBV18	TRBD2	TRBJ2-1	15	TGTGCCAGCTCACCAGGGACTAGCGGAAACAATGAGCAGTTCTTC	CASSPGTSGNNEQFF
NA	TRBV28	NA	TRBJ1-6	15	TGTGCCAGCAGCCCTCCGGGGGGGGCGAGCTCACCCCTCCACTTT	CASSPPGGASSPLHF
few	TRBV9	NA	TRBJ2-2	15	TGTGCCAGCAGCGTAGTAAGTCAGATCACCGGGGAGCTGTTTTTT	CASSVVSQITGELFF
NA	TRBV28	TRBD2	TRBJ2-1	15	TGTGCCAGCAGTTTAGTCACTAGCGGGAGCTATGAGCAGTTCTTC	CASSLVTSGSYEQFF
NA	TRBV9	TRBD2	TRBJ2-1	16	TGTGCCAGCAGCGTAGCAGCGGGAGGGTGGTACAATGAGCAGTTCTTC	CASSVAAGGWYNEQFF
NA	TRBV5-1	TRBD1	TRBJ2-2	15	TGCGCCAGCCGCTCCGGGACAGCGAACACCGGGGAGCTGTTTTTT	CASRSGTANTGELFF
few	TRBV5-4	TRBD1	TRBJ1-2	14	TGTGCCAGCAGGTTGACAGGGGGAAACTATGGCTACACCTTC	CASRLTGGNYGYTF
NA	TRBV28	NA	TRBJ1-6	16	TGTGCCAGCAGTCCGGGCGGGGGAAGCTATAATTCACCCCTCCACTTT	CASSPGGGSYNSPLHF
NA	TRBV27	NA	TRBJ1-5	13	TGTGCCAGCAGTTTCCAGGTTAATCAGCCCCAGCATTTT	CASSFQVNQPQHF